This T cell receptor (beta chain) was observed in a study of Ad26.COV2.S vaccination and SARS-CoV-2 variants. Study-wide background: Recipients of Ad26.COV2.S got it intramuscularly, once or twice 56 days apart. Findings of the study overall: Measures of TCR breadth and depth may have fallen short of total T cell responses. Reported findings describe substantial breadth in spike-specific CD8+ and CD4+ T cell responses following vaccination.

As concerns this clone: What it binds is unknown.

CDR1 is MNHEY, CDR2 SVGAGI, per germline. V dropped 6 bases and J dropped 6 bases, with 14 bases sitting between them. This CDR3 spans 13 amino acids. TCRdb keeps only in-frame clones here, not all; method: immunoSEQ multiplex PCR. In the table there are about 350,000 clones, 80% to 90% of which are singletons. Specified treatment: roughly 18 received Ad26.COV2.S at low or high dose, single or two shots; roughly five received placebo; per-sample allocation not given. Sampling happened 63 days after the first vaccine or placebo injection. This TCR was sampled from a person aged 18-65 years who received the Ad26.COV2.S COVID-19 vaccine or a placebo. This specimen was peripheral blood, taken in a trial of Ad26.COV2.S vaccine versus placebo. The V and J genes are TRBV6-5 and TRBJ1-2; D possibly corresponds to TRBD1 (6 bases). The CDR3 region is CASSETGGDGYTF. CDR3 DNA sequence: TGTGCCAGCAGCGAGACAGGAGGGGATGGCTACACCTTC.